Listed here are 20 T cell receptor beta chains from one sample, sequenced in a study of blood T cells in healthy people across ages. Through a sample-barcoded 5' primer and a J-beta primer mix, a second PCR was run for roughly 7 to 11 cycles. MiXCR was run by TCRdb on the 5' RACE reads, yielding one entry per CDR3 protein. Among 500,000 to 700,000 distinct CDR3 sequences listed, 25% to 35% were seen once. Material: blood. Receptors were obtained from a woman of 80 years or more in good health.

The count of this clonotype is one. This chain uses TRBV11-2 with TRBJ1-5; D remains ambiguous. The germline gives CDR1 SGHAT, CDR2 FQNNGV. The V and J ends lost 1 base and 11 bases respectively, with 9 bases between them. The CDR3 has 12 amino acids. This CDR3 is CASSLGAGAQHF. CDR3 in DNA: TGTGCCAGCAGCTTAGGAGCGGGAGCCCAGCATTTT.

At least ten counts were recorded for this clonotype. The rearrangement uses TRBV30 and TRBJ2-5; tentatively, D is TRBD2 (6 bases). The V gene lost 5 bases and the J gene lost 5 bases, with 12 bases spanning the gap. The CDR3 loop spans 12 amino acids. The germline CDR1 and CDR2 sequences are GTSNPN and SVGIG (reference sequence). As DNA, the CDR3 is TGTGCCTGGGGGGAAGGGAGGGAGACCCAGTACTTC. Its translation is CAWGEGRETQYF.

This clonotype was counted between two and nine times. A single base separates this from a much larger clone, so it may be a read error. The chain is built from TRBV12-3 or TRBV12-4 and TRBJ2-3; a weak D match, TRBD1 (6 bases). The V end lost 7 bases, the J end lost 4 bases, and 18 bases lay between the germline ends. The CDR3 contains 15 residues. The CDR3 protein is CASNPPGRGADTQYF. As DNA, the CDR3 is TGTGCCAGCAATCCCCCAGGCAGGGGCGCAGATACGCAGTATTTT.

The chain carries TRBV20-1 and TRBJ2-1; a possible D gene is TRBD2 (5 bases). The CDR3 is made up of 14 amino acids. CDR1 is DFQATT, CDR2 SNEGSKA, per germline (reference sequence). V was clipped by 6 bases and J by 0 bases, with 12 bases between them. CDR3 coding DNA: TGCAGTGCAAATCTAGCCTACTCCTACAATGAGCAGTTCTTC. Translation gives CSANLAYSYNEQFF.

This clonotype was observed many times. This CDR3 is CASSLGQTYQETQYF. The CDR3 DNA reads TGCGCCAGCAGCTTGGGACAGACGTACCAAGAGACCCAGTACTTC. The V and J genes are TRBV5-1 and TRBJ2-5, with D maybe TRBD1 (5 bases). The CDR3 sequence is 15 residues long. Trimming stripped 0 bases from V and 0 bases from J, with 9 bases between. Per the germline V gene, CDR1 is SGHRS and CDR2 is YFSETQ.

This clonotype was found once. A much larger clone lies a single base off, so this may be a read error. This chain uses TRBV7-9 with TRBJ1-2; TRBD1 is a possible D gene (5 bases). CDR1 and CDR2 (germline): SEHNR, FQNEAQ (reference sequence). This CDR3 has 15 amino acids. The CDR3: CANSLESGAGYGYTF. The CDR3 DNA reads TGTGCCAACAGCTTAGAAAGCGGGGCAGGGTATGGCTACACCTTC.

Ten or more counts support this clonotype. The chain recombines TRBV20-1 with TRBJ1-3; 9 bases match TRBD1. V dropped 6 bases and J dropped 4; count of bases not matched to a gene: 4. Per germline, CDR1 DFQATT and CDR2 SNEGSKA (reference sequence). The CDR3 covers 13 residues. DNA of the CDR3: TGCAGTGCCCTGGGACAGGGCGGAAACACCATATATTTT. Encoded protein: CSALGQGGNTIYF.

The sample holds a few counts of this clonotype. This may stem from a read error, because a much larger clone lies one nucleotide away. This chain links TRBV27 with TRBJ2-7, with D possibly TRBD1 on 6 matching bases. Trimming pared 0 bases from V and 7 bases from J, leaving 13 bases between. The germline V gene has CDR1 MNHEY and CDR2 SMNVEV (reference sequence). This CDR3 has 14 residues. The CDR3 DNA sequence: TGTGCCAGCAGTTTATCACGGACAGTTAATGAGCAGTACTTC. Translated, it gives CASSLSRTVNEQYF.

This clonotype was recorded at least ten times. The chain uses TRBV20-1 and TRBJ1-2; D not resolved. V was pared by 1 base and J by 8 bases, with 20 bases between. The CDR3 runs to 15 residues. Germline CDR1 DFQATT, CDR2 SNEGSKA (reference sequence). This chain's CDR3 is CSARAPPPAVGGYTF. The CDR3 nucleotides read TGCAGTGCTAGAGCTCCCCCCCCGGCCGTCGGCGGCTACACCTTC.

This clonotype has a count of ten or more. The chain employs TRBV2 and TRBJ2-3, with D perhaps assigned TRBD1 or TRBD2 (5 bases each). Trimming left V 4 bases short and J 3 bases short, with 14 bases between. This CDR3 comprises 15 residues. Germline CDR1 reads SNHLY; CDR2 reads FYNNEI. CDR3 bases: TGTGCCAGCAGTGCTACGGAGAGGGGTACAGATACGCAGTATTTT. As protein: CASSATERGTDTQYF.

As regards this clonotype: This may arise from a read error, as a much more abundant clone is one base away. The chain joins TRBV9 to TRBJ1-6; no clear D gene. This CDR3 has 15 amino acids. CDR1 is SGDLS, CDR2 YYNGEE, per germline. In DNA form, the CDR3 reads TGTGCCAACAGCGTAGGCCTAGAACGGAATTCACCCCTCCACTTT. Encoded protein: CANSVGLERNSPLHF.

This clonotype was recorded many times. The CDR3 bases are TGTGCCAGCAGTGAGGGACGGATCTCTGGGGCCAACGTCCTGACTTTC. Residues: CASSEGRISGANVLTF. This rearrangement joins TRBV6-1 to TRBJ2-6; TRBD1 or TRBD2 may be the D gene (5 bases each). The CDR3 consists of 16 residues. V lost 3 bases, J lost 0 bases, and 9 bases lay in between. Germline V gives CDR1 MNHNS, CDR2 SASEGT.

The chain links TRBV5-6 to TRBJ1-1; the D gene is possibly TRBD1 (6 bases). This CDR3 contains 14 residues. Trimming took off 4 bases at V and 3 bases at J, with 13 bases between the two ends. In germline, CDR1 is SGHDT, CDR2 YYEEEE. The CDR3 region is CASSPWDTHTEAFF. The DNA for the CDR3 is TGTGCCAGCAGCCCTTGGGACACCCACACTGAAGCTTTCTTT.

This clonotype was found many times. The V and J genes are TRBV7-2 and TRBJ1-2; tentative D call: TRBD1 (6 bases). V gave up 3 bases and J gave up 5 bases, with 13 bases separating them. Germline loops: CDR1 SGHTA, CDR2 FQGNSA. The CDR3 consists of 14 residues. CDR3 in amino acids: CASSLDGQRYGYTF. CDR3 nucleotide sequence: TGTGCCAGCAGCTTGGACGGACAGCGATATGGCTACACCTTC.

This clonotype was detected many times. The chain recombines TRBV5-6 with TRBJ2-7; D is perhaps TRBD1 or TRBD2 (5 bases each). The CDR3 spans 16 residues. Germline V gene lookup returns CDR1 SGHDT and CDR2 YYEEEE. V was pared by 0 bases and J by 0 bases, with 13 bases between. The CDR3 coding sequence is TGTGCCAGCAGCTTGGGGACGGGGACGAGCTCCTACGAGCAGTACTTC. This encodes CASSLGTGTSSYEQYF.

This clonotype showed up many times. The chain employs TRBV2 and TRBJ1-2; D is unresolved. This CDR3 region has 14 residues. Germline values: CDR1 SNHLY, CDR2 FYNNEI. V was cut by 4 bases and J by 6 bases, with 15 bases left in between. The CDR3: CASSGWGSGDGYTF. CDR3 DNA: TGTGCCAGCAGTGGCTGGGGAAGCGGAGATGGCTACACCTTC. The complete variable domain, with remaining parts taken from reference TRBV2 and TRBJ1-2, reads EPEVTQTPSHQVTQMGQEVILRCVPISNHLYFYWYRQILGQKVEFLVSFYNNEISEKSEIFDDQFSVERPDGSNFTLKIRSTKLEDSAMYFCASSGWGSGDGYTFGSGTRLTVV.

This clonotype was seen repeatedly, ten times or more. In nucleotides, the CDR3 is TGTGCCAGCAGCTTAGCGCTGGAGTACAATGAGCAGTTCTTC. Protein sequence: CASSLALEYNEQFF. The chain couples TRBV7-8 to TRBJ2-1; D unresolved. The germline V and J ends were trimmed by 0 bases and 4 bases, with 7 bases remaining between them. Per the germline V gene, CDR1 is SGHVS and CDR2 is FQNEAQ. The CDR3 has 14 residues. Supplemented by reference TRBV7-8 and TRBJ2-1, the full variable domain reads GAGVSQSPRYKVAKRGQDVALRCDPISGHVSLFWYQQALGQGPEFLTYFQNEAQLDKSGLPSDRFFAERPEGSVSTLKIQRTQQEDSAVYLCASSLALEYNEQFFGPGTRLTVL.

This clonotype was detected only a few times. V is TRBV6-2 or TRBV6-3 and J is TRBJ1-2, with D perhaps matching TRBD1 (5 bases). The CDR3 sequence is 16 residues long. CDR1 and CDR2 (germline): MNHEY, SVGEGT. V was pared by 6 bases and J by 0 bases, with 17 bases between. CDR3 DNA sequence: TGTGCCAGCAGATCCTACCGACAGCCCCCTAACTATGGCTACACCTTC. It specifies CASRSYRQPPNYGYTF.

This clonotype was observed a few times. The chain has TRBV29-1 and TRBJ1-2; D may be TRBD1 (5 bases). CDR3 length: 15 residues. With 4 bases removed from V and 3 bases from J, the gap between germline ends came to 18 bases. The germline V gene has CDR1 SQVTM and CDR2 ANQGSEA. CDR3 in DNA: TGCAGCGTTGTAGGTTCGGCAGGGATATACTATGGCTACACCTTC. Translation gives CSVVGSAGIYYGYTF.

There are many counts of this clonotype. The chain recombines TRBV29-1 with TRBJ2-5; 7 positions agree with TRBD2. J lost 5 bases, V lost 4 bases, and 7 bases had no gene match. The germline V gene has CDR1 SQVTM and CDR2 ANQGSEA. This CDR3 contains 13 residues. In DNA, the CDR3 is TGCAGCGTTGCCAGCCTGGGGGGGGAGACCCAGTACTTC. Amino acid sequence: CSVASLGGETQYF.